These 17 T cell receptor beta chains were all obtained from the same sample, sequenced in a study of blood T cells in healthy people across ages. For the second PCR, which ran for about 7 to 11 cycles, a sample-barcoded 5' primer and a J-beta primer mix were used. TCRdb re-derived calls from the 5' RACE reads in MiXCR, one entry per CDR3 protein. The sample yields over 1,300,000 distinct CDR3 sequences, 59% seen once. Sequencing was carried out using blood. All receptors derive from a man aged 18 to 29 in good health.

This chain links TRBV20-1 with TRBJ2-7; 7 nucleotides line up with TRBD2. The J call may be mistaken, given a closer DNA end match to TRBJ2-5. The CDR3 has 13 residues. Per germline, CDR1 DFQATT and CDR2 SNEGSKA (reference sequence). The DNA of the CDR3 is TGCAGTGCCCGGGGGGTGGTGGGAGAGACCCAGTACTTC. Translating it yields CSARGVVGETQYF.

The gene calls are TRBV2 and TRBJ2-4, with TRBD1 matching over 10 bases. Germline CDR1 and CDR2: SNHLY and FYNNEI. The CDR3 is 15 residues long. Losses at the gene ends were 8 bases for V and 1 base for J; bases not matched to a gene: 5. The CDR3 region has the DNA TGTGCCAGCGGGACAGGGGAGTCGGCCAAAAACATTCAGTACTTC. Encoded protein: CASGTGESAKNIQYF. Filled out from reference TRBV2 and TRBJ2-4, the complete variable domain reads EPEVTQTPSHQVTQMGQEVILRCVPISNHLYFYWYRQILGQKVEFLVSFYNNEISEKSEIFDDQFSVERPDGSNFTLKIRSTKLEDSAMYFCASGTGESAKNIQYFGAGTRLSVL.

The chain has TRBV28 and TRBJ2-5; 7 bases map to TRBD2. Per germline, CDR1 MDHEN and CDR2 SYDVKM. The V gene end was trimmed by 7 bases and the J gene end by 5 bases; junction bases not matched to a gene: 7. The CDR3 is 13 amino acids. The CDR3 region has the DNA TGTGCCAGCACCATCGGGGGGAGGGAGACCCAGTACTTC. It codes for CASTIGGRETQYF.

The V gene is TRBV20-1, the J gene TRBJ1-1; maybe TRBD1 (5 bases). Between the trimmed V and J ends, which lost 3 bases and 0 bases, there was a span of 8 bases. Germline CDR1 DFQATT, CDR2 SNEGSKA (reference sequence). The CDR3 runs to 13 residues. As DNA, the CDR3 is TGCAGTGCTAGGTACAGGATGAACACTGAAGCTTTCTTT. Translating it yields CSARYRMNTEAFF.

The chain couples TRBV3-1 to TRBJ2-5, with D perhaps TRBD1 (6 bases). TRBJ2-7 matches the DNA end more closely, so the J call is doubtful. Germline V CDR1 and CDR2: LGHDT, YNNKEL (reference sequence). CDR3 length: 16 residues. CDR3 region: CASSLGGGRSPYEQYF. In nucleotides, the CDR3 is TGTGCCAGCAGCCTTGGTGGGGGCAGGTCCCCCTACGAGCAGTACTTC.

This chain links TRBV11-2 with TRBJ2-5, with 7 nucleotides matching TRBD1. The J call may be faulty, since TRBJ2-1 better matches the DNA end. The CDR3 length is 15 residues. Germline V gene lookup returns CDR1 SGHAT and CDR2 FQNNGV. CDR3 in DNA: TGTGCCAGCAGCTTAGGGACAGGTAGTCAAGAGACCCAGTTCTTC. This sequence encodes CASSLGTGSQETQFF.

About this clonotype: Germline is not matched at one junction end, which may reflect a read error. The rearrangement uses TRBV3-1 and TRBJ1-2; no definite D call. Germline V gene data show CDR1 as LGHDT and CDR2 as YNNKEL (reference sequence). The CDR3 sequence is 15 residues long. In DNA, the CDR3 is TGTGCCAGCAGCCCTGTAAGGGTTCCAAACTATGGTTACACCTTC. It translates to CASSPVRVPNYGYTF.

This rearrangement joins TRBV5-1 to TRBJ1-5; 8 bases align to TRBD1. Per the germline V gene, CDR1 is SGHRS and CDR2 is YFSETQ. J gave up 5 bases and V 4 bases, and 5 bases lay outside the gene matches. This CDR3 is built from 14 residues. The CDR3 DNA reads as TGCGCCAGCAGCATCGGACAGGGAGATCAGCCCCAGCATTTT. It is translated as CASSIGQGDQPQHF.

In DNA form, the CDR3 reads TGCGCCAGCAGGGAGGCTAGCGGACTCTACGAGCAGTACTTC. This encodes CASREASGLYEQYF. The V gene is TRBV10-2, the J gene TRBJ2-7, with TRBD2 matching 7 bases. CDR1 and CDR2 (germline): WSHSY, SAAADI. Losses at the gene ends were 6 bases for V and 3 bases for J; bases not matched to a gene: 8. The CDR3 covers 14 residues.

CDR3 loop: CASSQVGQGSLNEQFF. CDR3 DNA sequence: TGCGCCAGCAGCCAAGTTGGGCAGGGAAGCCTCAATGAGCAGTTCTTC. The chain carries TRBV4-1 and TRBJ2-1, with D perhaps TRBD1 (5 bases). The V and J ends lost 1 base and 6 bases respectively, with 16 bases between them. The CDR3 length is 16 residues. The V gene's germline CDR1 is MGHRA and CDR2 YSYEKL.

The V and J genes are TRBV14 and TRBJ1-1; unclear D gene. Germline V lookup: CDR1 SGHDN, CDR2 FVKESK. The CDR3 totals 15 residues. V was cut by 3 bases and J by 6 bases, with 17 bases left in between. This chain's CDR3 is CASSQGSGSGAEAFF. CDR3 DNA sequence: TGTGCCAGCAGCCAGGGGTCAGGCTCGGGAGCTGAAGCTTTCTTT.

The genes are TRBV5-8 and TRBJ2-1; D possibly corresponds to TRBD1 (5 bases). The CDR3 loop spans 16 amino acids. Germline CDR1 reads SGHTS; CDR2 reads YDEGEE. Deletions cut 1 base from V and 7 bases from J, with 18 bases between. The CDR3 nucleotides read TGTGCCAGCAGCTTGATAATGGCAGGGTTGGGGAATGAGCAGTTCTTC. Its translation is CASSLIMAGLGNEQFF.

This chain links TRBV28 with TRBJ1-1; D remains ambiguous. Trimming took off 3 bases at V and 8 bases at J, with 10 bases between the two ends. In germline, CDR1 is MDHEN, CDR2 SYDVKM. This CDR3 has 12 residues. CDR3 sequence: CASSFGNGEAFF. In DNA form, the CDR3 reads TGTGCCAGCAGTTTCGGGAACGGGGAAGCTTTCTTT.

J is TRBJ2-5 and V is TRBV29-1; 8 nucleotides line up with TRBD2. The DNA end favors TRBJ2-7, so the J call may be wrong. Looked up from germline, CDR1 is SQVTM and CDR2 is ANQGSEA. The CDR3 sequence is 13 residues long. CDR3 residues: CSAMAAGASEQYF. CDR3 sequence (DNA): TGCAGCGCCATGGCAGCGGGAGCGAGCGAGCAGTACTTC.

This chain connects TRBV5-1 to TRBJ2-1, with 10 positions matching TRBD2. The CDR3 length is 16 residues. Germline values: CDR1 SGHRS, CDR2 YFSETQ. V trimming: 3 bases; J trimming: 6 bases; junction bases outside the gene matches: 9. Here the CDR3 reads CASSSLSGGVGNEQFF. CDR3 sequence (DNA): TGCGCCAGCAGCTCCCTGAGCGGGGGGGTGGGCAATGAGCAGTTCTTC.

The chain carries TRBV28 and TRBJ2-1, with D possibly called TRBD1 or TRBD2 (6 bases each). CDR3 length: 15 amino acids. The germline gives CDR1 MDHEN, CDR2 SYDVKM. The ends were cut back, 3 bases at V and 9 bases at J, with 18 bases in the middle. The CDR3 DNA sequence: TGTGCCAGCAGTTTCCCCCGATTACAGGGAGGTGAGCAGTTCTTC. Translating gives CASSFPRLQGGEQFF.

This clonotype was detected many times. V gene TRBV4-3 combines with J gene TRBJ2-3; 7 positions agree with TRBD1. Germline assignment: CDR1 LGHNA and CDR2 YSLEER. This CDR3 region has 15 residues. The V and J ends lost 1 base and 4 bases, in that order; junction bases with no gene match: 5. In DNA, the CDR3 is TGCGCCAGCAGCCAAGCCCCGGGACAGCCAGATACGCAGTATTTT. Its protein is CASSQAPGQPDTQYF.